These 20 T cell receptor beta chains were all obtained from the same sample, sequenced in a study of T cells in Graves' hyperthyroidism and ophthalmopathy. The source material, RNA transcripts, was used to amplify TCR beta CDR3 regions. The TCR CDR3 was amplified in a first-round RT-PCR using the HTBI primer set. TCRdb reprocessed the multiplex PCR reads with MiXCR, giving one entry per CDR3 protein. The sample consists of hundreds of thousands of distinct CDR3 sequences, roughly 15% of them appearing once. Sequenced: blood. These receptors were collected from a woman aged 18-29 years with Graves' ophthalmopathy.

This clonotype was recorded at least ten times. V gene TRBV11-2 combines with J gene TRBJ2-3; TRBD2 matches 9 bases. J lost 3 bases, V lost 3 bases, and 7 bases had no gene match. The germline CDR1 and CDR2 sequences are SGHAT and FQNNGV. The length of the CDR3 is 16 residues. The CDR3 bases are TGTGCCAGCAGCTTGACTAGCGGAAGTTGGACAGATACGCAGTATTTT. Protein product: CASSLTSGSWTDTQYF.

In this sample, this clonotype turned up many times. V usage is TRBV30 and J usage is TRBJ1-5, with unresolved D. V lost 2 bases and J 4 bases, leaving 12 bases between the germline ends. The germline CDR1 and CDR2 sequences are GTSNPN and SVGIG (reference sequence). The length of the CDR3 is 14 residues. The CDR3 bases are TGTGCCTGGAGTAACGGACGGCCGAATCAGCCCCAGCATTTT. This gives the protein CAWSNGRPNQPQHF.

This clonotype was detected many times. The J gene is TRBJ1-2, the V gene TRBV14; D unresolved. Between the trimmed V and J ends, which lost 4 bases and 8 bases, there was a span of 14 bases. The CDR3 sequence is 13 residues long. Germline V CDR1 and CDR2: SGHDN, FVKESK. CDR3 in DNA: TGTGCCAGCAGCCTCGAAAGGCGGCGGGGCTACACCTTC. Translating gives CASSLERRRGYTF.

The table lists this clonotype with many counts. This chain connects TRBV6-2 or TRBV6-3 to TRBJ1-1; TRBD1 aligns across 7 bases. Germline-derived CDR1 and CDR2 are MNHEY and SVGEGT. The V gene end was trimmed by 2 bases and the J gene end by 9 bases; junction bases not matched to a gene: 6. The CDR3 has 13 amino acids. The CDR3 spells CASSYNPGQKAFF. DNA for the CDR3: TGTGCCAGCAGTTACAATCCGGGACAGAAAGCTTTCTTT.

V and J are TRBV29-1 and TRBJ2-1; 13 bases fit TRBD2. CDR1 and CDR2 from the germline V gene are SQVTM and ANQGSEA. The J segment lost 5 bases and the V segment lost 6 bases, leaving 13 bases of the junction unmatched. This CDR3 region has 17 residues. In DNA, the CDR3 is TGCAGCGTCTCCTACCCCGGGACTAGCGGGGTTCACAATGAGCAGTTCTTC. Amino acids: CSVSYPGTSGVHNEQFF.

This clonotype occurred many times. This chain links TRBV30 with TRBJ2-7; TRBD2 aligns across 8 bases. This CDR3 comprises 14 residues. J gave up 3 bases and V 2 bases, and 6 bases lay outside the gene matches. Germline V gene lookup returns CDR1 GTSNPN and CDR2 SVGIG (reference sequence). For the CDR3, the DNA is TGTGCCTGGAGTTTCGGCGGGGGGAGCTACGAGCAGTACTTC. This encodes CAWSFGGGSYEQYF.

In this sample, this clonotype turned up many times. The J gene is TRBJ2-7, the V gene TRBV4-3; D is possibly TRBD2 (5 bases). This CDR3 region has 15 residues. From germline, CDR1 is LGHNA and CDR2 YSLEER. V lost 1 base, J lost 0 bases, and 10 bases lay in between. The CDR3 region is CASSQGTGSSYEQYF. As DNA, the CDR3 is TGCGCCAGCAGCCAAGGGACGGGGAGCTCCTACGAGCAGTACTTC.

This clonotype was seen many times. The J gene is TRBJ2-5, the V gene TRBV7-3; 14 nucleotides align to TRBD2. This CDR3 is 15 amino acids long. Germline CDR1 is SGHTA and CDR2 is FQGTGA. Losses at the gene ends were 5 bases for V and 4 bases for J; bases not matched to a gene: 3. CDR3 sequence (DNA): TGTGCCAGCAGCCCCGGACTAGCGGGGGGAGAGACCCAGTACTTC. Its protein is CASSPGLAGGETQYF.

This clonotype has at least ten counts. The V gene is TRBV3-1, the J gene TRBJ2-3; 10 bases match TRBD2. The CDR3 loop spans 18 amino acids. The V and J ends lost 2 bases and 6 bases, in that order; junction bases with no gene match: 14. Germline values: CDR1 LGHDT, CDR2 YNNKEL (reference sequence). As DNA, the CDR3 is TGTGCCAGCAGCCAATACCCCTCGCTAGCGGGAGTCGGTGATACGCAGTATTTT. It is translated as CASSQYPSLAGVGDTQYF.

This clonotype occurred many times. This rearrangement joins TRBV5-1 to TRBJ2-3, with 8 bases lining up with TRBD2. This CDR3 is 15 amino acids long. J lost 4 bases, V lost 1 base, and 5 bases had no gene match. Germline V gene sequence: CDR1 SGHRS, CDR2 YFSETQ. The CDR3 reads CASSLTGREPDTQYF. The DNA for the CDR3 is TGCGCCAGCAGCTTGACCGGGAGGGAGCCAGATACGCAGTATTTT.

This clonotype came up many times. The chain combines TRBV20-1 with TRBJ2-5; D not certain. Between the trimmed V and J ends, which lost 0 bases and 5 bases, there was a span of 13 bases. This CDR3 spans 14 amino acids. Germline lookup yields CDR1 DFQATT and CDR2 SNEGSKA (reference sequence). The CDR3 coding sequence is TGCAGTGCTAGAGATTATGTGGGTTGGGAGACCCAGTACTTC. It is translated as CSARDYVGWETQYF.

The sample holds many counts of this clonotype. This chain connects TRBV20-1 to TRBJ1-1, with D possibly being TRBD1 (5 bases). The CDR3 runs 13 residues. The germline V and J ends were trimmed by 5 bases and 0 bases, with 10 bases remaining between them. Germline CDR1 and CDR2: DFQATT and SNEGSKA (reference sequence). CDR3 nucleotides: TGCAGTGCTCTCGGACACCTGAACACTGAAGCTTTCTTT. Translated, it gives CSALGHLNTEAFF.

V usage is TRBV20-1 and J usage is TRBJ2-2; 12 bases line up with TRBD2. J was trimmed by 4 bases and V by 3 bases; bases with no gene match: 6. CDR1 is DFQATT and CDR2 is SNEGSKA in the germline V gene (reference sequence). The CDR3 covers 16 residues. The CDR3 bases are TGCAGTGCTAGCGACCCTAGCGGGAGGGTCACCGGGGAGCTGTTTTTT. Its protein is CSASDPSGRVTGELFF.

This clonotype was observed at least ten times. The rearrangement uses TRBV7-2 and TRBJ2-7; TRBD1 matches at 7 bases. Germline CDR1 and CDR2: SGHTA and FQGNSA. The CDR3 extends over 13 amino acids. The J segment lost 2 bases and the V segment lost 3 bases, leaving 1 base of the junction unmatched. The DNA of the CDR3 is TGTGCCAGCAGCTTCGACAGGGCCTACGAGCAGTACTTC. As protein: CASSFDRAYEQYF.

This chain uses TRBV12-3 or TRBV12-4 with TRBJ2-5; 8 bases match TRBD1. The length of the CDR3 is 15 residues. V lost 3 bases to trimming and J lost 2 bases; unmatched junction nucleotides: 5. The CDR3, as DNA: TGTGCCAGCAGTTTCGGGACAGGCAAGCAAGAGACCCAGTACTTC. This gives the protein CASSFGTGKQETQYF.

In this sample, this clonotype turned up many times. This rearrangement joins TRBV3-1 to TRBJ2-3; 13 bases map to TRBD2. Germline trimming cut 4 bases from V and 6 bases from J; bases unmatched to any gene: 4. Germline V lookup: CDR1 LGHDT, CDR2 YNNKEL (reference sequence). CDR3 size: 15 residues. CDR3 sequence (DNA): TGTGCCAGCAGCCGTGGACTAGCGGGAGAGGATACGCAGTATTTT. This translates into CASSRGLAGEDTQYF.

This clonotype was counted many times. The genes are TRBV25-1 and TRBJ2-7; no definite D call. The CDR3 runs 13 residues. The germline CDR1 and CDR2 sequences are MGHDK and SYGVNS. V lost 5 bases and J lost 3, with 11 bases in between. Written as DNA, the CDR3 is TGTGCCAGCAGTCCCGGACGATACTACGAGCAGTACTTC. Amino acids: CASSPGRYYEQYF.

This chain joins TRBV13 and TRBJ2-7; TRBD2 matches at 15 bases. J lost 2 bases, V lost 3 bases, and 5 bases had no gene match. The V gene's germline CDR1 is PRHDT and CDR2 FYEKMQ (reference sequence). The CDR3 consists of 17 residues. In DNA, the CDR3 is TGTGCCAGCAGCTTTTCAGGACTAGCGGGAGGGGCCTACGAGCAGTACTTC. It codes for CASSFSGLAGGAYEQYF.

The chain recombines TRBV29-1 with TRBJ2-1; 15 bases map to TRBD2. V shed 6 bases, J shed 6 bases, and the junction held 15 bases outside the gene matches. The CDR3 contains 18 residues. Germline CDR1 is SQVTM and CDR2 is ANQGSEA. CDR3 coding DNA: TGCAGCGTCTGTTTGATCGGGACTAGCGGGGGGAGACTCAATGAGCAGTTCTTC. Translated, it gives CSVCLIGTSGGRLNEQFF.

The chain employs TRBV20-1 and TRBJ2-3, with 10 bases fitting TRBD2. This CDR3 region has 15 residues. Germline V CDR1 and CDR2: DFQATT, SNEGSKA (reference sequence). The junction had 5 bases not matched to a gene; V was cut back by 2 bases and J by 3 bases. The DNA of the CDR3 is TGCAGTGCTAGAAGCGGGAGGGCCGGTACAGATACGCAGTATTTT. Protein sequence: CSARSGRAGTDTQYF.